This T cell receptor (beta chain) was recorded in a study of beta chain features in type 1 diabetes. The overall study: Cell yields, age and gender were similar between patients and healthy donors.

A word on this clone: Its target is unknown.

Using CD45RO/CCR7/CD25/CD127/CD95/CD27, CD4+ naive, central memory, regulatory and stem cell-like memory cells were sorted. The investigators reverse transcribed all of the isolated RNA, so they sequenced expressed TCRB transcripts. Clones were sequenced by immunoSEQ multiplex PCR, and TCRdb holds only the in-frame ones, with some missing. The data contain some 640,000 clones, roughly an eighth of them singletons. Germline CDR1 and CDR2: SQVTM and ANQGSEA. The CDR3 extends over 14 amino acids. V dropped 4 bases and J dropped 2; count of bases not matched to a gene: 7. Study-level findings and limits: Moderate yet significant TCRB CDR3 shortening was seen in Type 1 diabetes patients in all four CD4+ subsets.

This sequence was found in a man between 18 and 35 years old with type 1 diabetes. This sequence joins TRBV29-1 and TRBJ2-7, with 8 positions matching TRBD1. Specimen: naive CD4+ T cells from blood. The CDR3 DNA sequence: TGCAGCGTTGTTGACAGGGGACCTGCCTACGAGCAGTACTTC. Amino acids: CSVVDRGPAYEQYF.